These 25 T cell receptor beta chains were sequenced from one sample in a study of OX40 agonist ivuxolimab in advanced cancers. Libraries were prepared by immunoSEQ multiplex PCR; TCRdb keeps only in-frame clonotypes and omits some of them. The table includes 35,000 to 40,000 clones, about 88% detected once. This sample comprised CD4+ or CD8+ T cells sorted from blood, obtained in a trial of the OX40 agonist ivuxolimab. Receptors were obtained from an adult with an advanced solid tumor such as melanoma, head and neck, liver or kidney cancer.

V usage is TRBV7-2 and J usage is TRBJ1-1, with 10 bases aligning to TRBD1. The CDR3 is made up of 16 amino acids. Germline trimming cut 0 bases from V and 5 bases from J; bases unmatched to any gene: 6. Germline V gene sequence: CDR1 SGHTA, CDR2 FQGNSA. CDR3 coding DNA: TGTGCCAGCAGCTTAGCCCCGGGACAGGGGTGGACTGAAGCTTTCTTT. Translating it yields CASSLAPGQGWTEAFF.

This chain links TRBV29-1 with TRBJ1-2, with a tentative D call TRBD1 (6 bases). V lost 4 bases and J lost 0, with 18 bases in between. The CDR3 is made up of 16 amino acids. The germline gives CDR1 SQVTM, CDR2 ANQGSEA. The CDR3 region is CSVVVARTVANYGYTF. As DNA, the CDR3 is TGCAGCGTTGTAGTAGCCCGGACAGTAGCTAACTATGGCTACACCTTC.

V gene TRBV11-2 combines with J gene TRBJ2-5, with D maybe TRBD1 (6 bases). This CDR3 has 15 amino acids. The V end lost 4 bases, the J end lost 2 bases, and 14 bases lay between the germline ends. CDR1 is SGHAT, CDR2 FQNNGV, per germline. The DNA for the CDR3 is TGTGCCAGCAGCTCCTGGACAGCTCCTCAAGAGACCCAGTACTTC. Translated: CASSSWTAPQETQYF.

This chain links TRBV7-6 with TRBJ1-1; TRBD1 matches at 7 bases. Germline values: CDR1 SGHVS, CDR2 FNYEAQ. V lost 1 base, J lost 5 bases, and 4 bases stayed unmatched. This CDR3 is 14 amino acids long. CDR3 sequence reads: CASSLVRGLTEAFF. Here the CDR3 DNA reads TGTGCCAGCAGCTTAGTAAGGGGGCTGACTGAAGCTTTCTTT. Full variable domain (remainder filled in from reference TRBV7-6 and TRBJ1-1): GAGVSQSPRYKVTKRGQDVALRCDPISGHVSLYWYRQALGQGPEFLTYFNYEAQQDKSGLPNDRFSAERPEGSISTLTIQRTEQRDSAMYRCASSLVRGLTEAFFGQGTRLTVV.

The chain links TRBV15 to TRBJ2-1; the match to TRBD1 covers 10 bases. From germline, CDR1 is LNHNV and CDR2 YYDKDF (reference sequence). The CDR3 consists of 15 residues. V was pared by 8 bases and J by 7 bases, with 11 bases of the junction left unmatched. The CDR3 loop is CATRDRGGNRNEQFF. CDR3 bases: TGTGCCACCCGGGACAGGGGAGGAAATCGGAATGAGCAGTTCTTC.

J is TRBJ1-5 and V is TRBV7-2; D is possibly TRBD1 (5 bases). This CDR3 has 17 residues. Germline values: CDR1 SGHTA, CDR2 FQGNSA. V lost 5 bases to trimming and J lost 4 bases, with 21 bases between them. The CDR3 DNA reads TGTGCCAGCAGCCCCGATGAAGGGCCAGGGAGTAATCAGCCCCAGCATTTT. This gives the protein CASSPDEGPGSNQPQHF. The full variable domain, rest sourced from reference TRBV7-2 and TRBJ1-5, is GAGVSQSPSNKVTEKGKDVELRCDPISGHTALYWYRQSLGQGLEFLIYFQGNSAPDKSGLPSDRFSAERTGGSVSTLTIQRTQQEDSAVYLCASSPDEGPGSNQPQHFGDGTRLSIL.

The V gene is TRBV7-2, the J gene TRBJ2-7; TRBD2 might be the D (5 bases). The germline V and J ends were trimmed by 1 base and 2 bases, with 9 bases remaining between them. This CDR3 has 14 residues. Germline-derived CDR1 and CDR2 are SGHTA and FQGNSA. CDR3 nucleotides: TGTGCCAGCAGCTTAGGCGCGGGTCCCTACGAGCAGTACTTC. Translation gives CASSLGAGPYEQYF. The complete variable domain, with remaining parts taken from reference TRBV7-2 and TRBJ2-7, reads GAGVSQSPSNKVTEKGKDVELRCDPISGHTALYWYRQSLGQGLEFLIYFQGNSAPDKSGLPSDRFSAERTGGSVSTLTIQRTQQEDSAVYLCASSLGAGPYEQYFGPGTRLTVT.

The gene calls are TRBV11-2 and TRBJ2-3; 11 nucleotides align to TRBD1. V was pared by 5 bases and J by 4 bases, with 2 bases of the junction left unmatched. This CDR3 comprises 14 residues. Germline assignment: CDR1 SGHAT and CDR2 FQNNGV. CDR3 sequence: CASSVGQGADTQYF. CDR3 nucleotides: TGTGCCAGCAGCGTGGGACAGGGGGCAGATACGCAGTATTTT.

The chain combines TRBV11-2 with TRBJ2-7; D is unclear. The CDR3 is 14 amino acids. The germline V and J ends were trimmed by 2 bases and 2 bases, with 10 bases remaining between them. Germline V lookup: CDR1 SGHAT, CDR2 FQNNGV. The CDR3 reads CASSLRADPYEQYF. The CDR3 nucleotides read TGTGCCAGCAGCTTAAGGGCGGACCCCTACGAGCAGTACTTC.

The CDR3 sequence: CASRRGEGTEAFF. Written as DNA, the CDR3 is TGTGCCAGCAGGAGGGGCGAGGGGACTGAAGCTTTCTTT. The chain is built from TRBV6-5 and TRBJ1-1; a possible D gene is TRBD1 (5 bases). The CDR3 extends over 13 amino acids. Germline V CDR1 and CDR2: MNHEY, SVGAGI. The V and J ends lost 6 bases and 5 bases respectively, with 13 bases between them.

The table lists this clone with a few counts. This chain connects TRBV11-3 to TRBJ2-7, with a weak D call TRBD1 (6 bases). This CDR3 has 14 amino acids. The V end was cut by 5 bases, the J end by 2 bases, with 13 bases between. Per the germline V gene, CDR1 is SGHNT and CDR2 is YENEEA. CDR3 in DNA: TGTGCCAGCAGCCGTATGGACAGTCCCTACGAGCAGTACTTC. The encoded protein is CASSRMDSPYEQYF.

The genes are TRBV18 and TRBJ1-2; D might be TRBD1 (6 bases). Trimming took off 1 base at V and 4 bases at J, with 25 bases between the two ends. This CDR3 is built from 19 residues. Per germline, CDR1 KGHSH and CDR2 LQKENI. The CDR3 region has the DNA TGTGCCAGCTCACCACAGTCCTACAGGGTGACCTTTATGCGCTATGGCTACACCTTC. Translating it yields CASSPQSYRVTFMRYGYTF.

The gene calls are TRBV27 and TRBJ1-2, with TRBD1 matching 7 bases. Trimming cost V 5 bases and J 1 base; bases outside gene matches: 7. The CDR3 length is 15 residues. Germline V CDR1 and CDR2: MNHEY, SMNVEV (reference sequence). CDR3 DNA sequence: TGTGCCAGCAGTCCCAGCAGGGGGAGTAACTATGGCTACACCTTC. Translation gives CASSPSRGSNYGYTF.

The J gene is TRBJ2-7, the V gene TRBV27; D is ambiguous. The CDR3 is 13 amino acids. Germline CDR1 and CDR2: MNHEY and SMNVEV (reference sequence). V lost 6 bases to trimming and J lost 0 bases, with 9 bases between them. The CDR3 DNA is TGTGCCAGCAGCTACTCGGGCTCCTACGAGCAGTACTTC. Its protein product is CASSYSGSYEQYF.

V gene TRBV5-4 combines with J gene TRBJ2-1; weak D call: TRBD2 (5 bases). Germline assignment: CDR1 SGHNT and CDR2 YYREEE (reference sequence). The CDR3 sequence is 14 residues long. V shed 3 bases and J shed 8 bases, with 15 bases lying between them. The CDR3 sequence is CASSSGSGGYEQFF. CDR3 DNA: TGTGCCAGCAGCTCCGGGTCCGGCGGGTATGAGCAGTTCTTC.

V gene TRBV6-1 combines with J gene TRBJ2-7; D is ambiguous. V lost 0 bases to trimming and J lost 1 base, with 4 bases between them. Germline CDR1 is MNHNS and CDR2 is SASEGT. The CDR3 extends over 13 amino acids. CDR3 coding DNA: TGTGCCAGCAGTGAAGCGGATTCCTACGAGCAGTACTTC. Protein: CASSEADSYEQYF.

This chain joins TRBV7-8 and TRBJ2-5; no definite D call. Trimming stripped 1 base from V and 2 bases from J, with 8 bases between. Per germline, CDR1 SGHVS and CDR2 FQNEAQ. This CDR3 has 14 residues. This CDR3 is CASSLVGLQETQYF. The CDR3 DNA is TGTGCCAGCAGCTTAGTGGGGTTACAAGAGACCCAGTACTTC.

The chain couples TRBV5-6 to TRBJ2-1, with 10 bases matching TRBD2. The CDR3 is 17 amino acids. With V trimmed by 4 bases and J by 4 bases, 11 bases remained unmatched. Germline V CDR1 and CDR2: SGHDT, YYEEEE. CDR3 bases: TGTGCCAGCAGCCTGGGGACTAGCGTTAGGGCGTACAATGAGCAGTTCTTC. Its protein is CASSLGTSVRAYNEQFF.

In nucleotides, the CDR3 is TGCAGCGGCTCCCGGGACCCCGGGGAGCTGTTTTTT. Translating it yields CSGSRDPGELFF. This chain connects TRBV29-1 to TRBJ2-2; D may match TRBD1 or TRBD2 (5 bases each). V lost 7 bases, J lost 6 bases, and 12 bases lay in between. Germline V gene data show CDR1 as SQVTM and CDR2 as ANQGSEA. CDR3 length: 12 amino acids.

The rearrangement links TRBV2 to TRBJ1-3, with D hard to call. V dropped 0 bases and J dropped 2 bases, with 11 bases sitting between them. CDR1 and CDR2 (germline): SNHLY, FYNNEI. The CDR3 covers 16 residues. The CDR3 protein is CASSEANQRAGNTIYF. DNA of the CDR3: TGTGCCAGCAGTGAAGCGAATCAGAGGGCTGGAAACACCATATATTTT.

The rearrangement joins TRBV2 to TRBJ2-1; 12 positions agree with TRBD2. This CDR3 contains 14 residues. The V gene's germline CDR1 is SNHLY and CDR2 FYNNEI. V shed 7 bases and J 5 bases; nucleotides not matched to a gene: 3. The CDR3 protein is CASNRLAGDNEQFF. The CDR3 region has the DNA TGTGCCAGCAATCGACTAGCGGGAGACAATGAGCAGTTCTTC.

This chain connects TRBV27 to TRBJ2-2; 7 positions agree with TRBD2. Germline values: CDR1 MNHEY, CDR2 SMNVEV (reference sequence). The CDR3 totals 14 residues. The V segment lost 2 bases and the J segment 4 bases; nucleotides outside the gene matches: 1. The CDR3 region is CASSLTGGTGELFF. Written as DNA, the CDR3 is TGTGCCAGCAGTTTAACGGGGGGCACCGGGGAGCTGTTTTTT.

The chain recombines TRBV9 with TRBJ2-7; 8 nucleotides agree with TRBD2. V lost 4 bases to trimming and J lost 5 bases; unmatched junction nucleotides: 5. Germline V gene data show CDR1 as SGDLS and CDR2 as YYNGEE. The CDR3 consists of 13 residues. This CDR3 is CASSRTSWDEQYF. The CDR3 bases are TGTGCCAGCAGCAGGACTAGCTGGGACGAGCAGTACTTC.

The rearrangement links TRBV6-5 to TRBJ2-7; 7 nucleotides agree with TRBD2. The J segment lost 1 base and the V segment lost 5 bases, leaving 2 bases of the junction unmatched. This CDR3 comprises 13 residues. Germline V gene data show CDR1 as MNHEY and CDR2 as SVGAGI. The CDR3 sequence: CASSVGGSYEQYF. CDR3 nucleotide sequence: TGTGCCAGCAGTGTCGGGGGGTCCTACGAGCAGTACTTC.

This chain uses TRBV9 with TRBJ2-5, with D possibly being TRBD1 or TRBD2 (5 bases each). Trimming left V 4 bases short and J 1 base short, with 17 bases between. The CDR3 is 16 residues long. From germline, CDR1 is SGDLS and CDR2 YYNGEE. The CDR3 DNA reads TGTGCCAGCAGCCCCGTGGTGAGGGGCGGCCAAGAGACCCAGTACTTC. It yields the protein CASSPVVRGGQETQYF.